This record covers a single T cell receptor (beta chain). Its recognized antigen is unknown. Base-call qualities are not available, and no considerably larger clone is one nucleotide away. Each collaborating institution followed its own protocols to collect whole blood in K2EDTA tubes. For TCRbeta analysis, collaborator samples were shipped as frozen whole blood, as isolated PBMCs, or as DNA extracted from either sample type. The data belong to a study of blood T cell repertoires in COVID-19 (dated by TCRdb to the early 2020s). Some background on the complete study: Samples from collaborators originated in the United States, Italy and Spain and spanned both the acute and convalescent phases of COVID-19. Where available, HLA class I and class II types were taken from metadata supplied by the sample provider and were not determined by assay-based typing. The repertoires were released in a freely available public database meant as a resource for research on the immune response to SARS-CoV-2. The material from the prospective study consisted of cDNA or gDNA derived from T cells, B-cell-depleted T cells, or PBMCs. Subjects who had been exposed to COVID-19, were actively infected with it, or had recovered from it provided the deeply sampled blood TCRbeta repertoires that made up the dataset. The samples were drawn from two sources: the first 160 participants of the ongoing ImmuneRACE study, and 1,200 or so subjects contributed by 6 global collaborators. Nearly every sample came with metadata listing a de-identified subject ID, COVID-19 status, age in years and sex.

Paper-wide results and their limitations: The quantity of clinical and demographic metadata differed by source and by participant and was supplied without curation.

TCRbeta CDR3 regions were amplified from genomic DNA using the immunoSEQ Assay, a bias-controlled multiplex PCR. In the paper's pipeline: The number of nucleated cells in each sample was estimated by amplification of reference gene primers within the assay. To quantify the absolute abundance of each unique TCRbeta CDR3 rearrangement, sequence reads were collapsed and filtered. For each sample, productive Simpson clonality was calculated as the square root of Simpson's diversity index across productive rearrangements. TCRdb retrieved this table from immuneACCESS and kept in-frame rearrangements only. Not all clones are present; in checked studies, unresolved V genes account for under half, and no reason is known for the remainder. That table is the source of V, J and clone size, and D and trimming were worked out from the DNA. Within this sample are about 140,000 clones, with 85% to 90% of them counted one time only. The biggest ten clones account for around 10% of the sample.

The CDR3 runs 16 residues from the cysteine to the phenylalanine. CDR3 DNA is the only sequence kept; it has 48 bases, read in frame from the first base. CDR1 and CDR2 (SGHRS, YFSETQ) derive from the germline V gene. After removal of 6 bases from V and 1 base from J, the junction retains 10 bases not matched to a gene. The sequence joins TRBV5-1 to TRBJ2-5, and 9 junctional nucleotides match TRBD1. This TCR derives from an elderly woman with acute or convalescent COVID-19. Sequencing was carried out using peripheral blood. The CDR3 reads CASKGQGGQIQETQYF. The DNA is TGCGCCAGCAAGGGACAGGGTGGCCAAATCCAAGAGACCCAGTACTTC.